These 6 T cell receptor beta chains were sequenced from one sample in a study of T cells in Graves' hyperthyroidism and ophthalmopathy. TCR beta CDR3 regions were amplified from RNA. The study used the HTBI primer set for a first-round RT-PCR of the TCR CDR3. In TCRdb, the multiplex PCR reads were re-called with MiXCR into one record per CDR3 protein. The sample has around 480,000 distinct CDR3 sequences; around 15% are singletons. The sequenced material came from blood. These receptors originate from a woman in her late teens or twenties with Graves' hyperthyroidism.

This clonotype showed up many times. This chain uses TRBV19 with TRBJ1-1; D is undetermined. V dropped 6 bases and J dropped 3 bases, with 11 bases sitting between them. The CDR3 is 13 residues long. Germline CDR1 and CDR2: LNHDA and SQIVND (reference sequence). Here the CDR3 reads CASSADGHTEAFF. CDR3 coding DNA: TGTGCCAGTAGCGCGGACGGTCACACTGAAGCTTTCTTT.

This clonotype has a count of ten or more. The V call is TRBV10-3, the J call TRBJ2-7, with 7 bases aligning to TRBD1. Trimming at V came to 1 base and at J to 0 bases, leaving 9 bases not matched to a gene. From germline, CDR1 is ENHRY and CDR2 SYGVKD. CDR3 length: 17 residues. For the CDR3, the DNA is TGTGCCATCAGTGAGTTGGTGGACCGGGACAGCTCCTACGAGCAGTACGTC. Translating it yields CAISELVDRDSSYEQYV.

This clonotype was recorded at least ten times. CDR3: CASSLPVAGGLNEQFF. CDR3 nucleotides: TGTGCCAGCAGCTTACCGGTAGCGGGAGGCCTAAATGAGCAGTTCTTC. J is TRBJ2-1 and V is TRBV7-3; TRBD2 aligns across 10 bases. This CDR3 contains 16 residues. Germline V gene data show CDR1 as SGHTA and CDR2 as FQGTGA. Unmatched junction bases numbered 8, after V lost 2 bases and J lost 7 bases.

This clonotype occurred many times. The V and J genes are TRBV3-1 and TRBJ2-5; D is uncertain. CDR3 length: 14 amino acids. CDR1 LGHDT and CDR2 YNNKEL come from the germline V gene (reference sequence). Trimming took 1 base from V and 2 from J, leaving 8 bases between them. The CDR3, as DNA: TGTGCCAGCAGCCAAGGCGGCTATCAAGAGACCCAGTACTTC. Its translation is CASSQGGYQETQYF.

This clonotype was counted at least ten times. This sequence joins TRBV20-1 and TRBJ2-1, with D possibly TRBD1 on 6 matching bases. With 5 bases removed from V and 7 bases from J, the gap between germline ends came to 18 bases. This CDR3 is 14 amino acids long. Germline V gives CDR1 DFQATT, CDR2 SNEGSKA (reference sequence). This CDR3 is CSARGTTNRNEQFF. The CDR3 DNA sequence: TGCAGTGCTCGTGGGACAACAAACCGGAATGAGCAGTTCTTC.

The V gene is TRBV5-6, the J gene TRBJ2-1; 8 nucleotides match TRBD2. The length of the CDR3 is 17 residues. Germline V gene data show CDR1 as SGHDT and CDR2 as YYEEEE. Trimming cost V 4 bases and J 7 bases; bases outside gene matches: 16. This chain's CDR3 is CASSRPLLAERGNEQFF. For the CDR3, the DNA is TGTGCCAGCAGCCGCCCCTTACTAGCGGAAAGGGGGAATGAGCAGTTCTTC. Together with reference TRBV5-6 and TRBJ2-1, the CDR3 gives the full variable domain: DAGVTQSPTHLIKTRGQQVTLRCSPKSGHDTVSWYQQALGQGPQFIFQYYEEEERQRGNFPDRFSGHQFPNYSSELNVNALLLGDSALYLCASSRPLLAERGNEQFFGPGTRLTVL.